This record covers a single TCR beta chain. Authors' processing steps: Counts of nucleated cells, estimated from reference gene primer amplification, were obtained. Measured with immunoSEQ multiplex PCR; TCRdb has only the in-frame clones, and not every one. V and J calls and clone size are given by that table; D and trimming were obtained from the DNA. Among tens of thousands of clones listed, 75% to 80% were seen once. These data come from a study of blood T cell repertoires in COVID-19. Study-level background: In each case, the material was cDNA or gDNA derived from T cells, B-cell-depleted T cells, or PBMCs.

V lost 7 bases and J 3 bases, leaving 18 bases between the germline ends. Per the germline V gene, CDR1 is MNHEY and CDR2 is SVGAGI. The CDR3 has 15 residues. The receptor was derived from a man between 65 and 85 years old with active or convalescent COVID-19. The V gene is TRBV6-5, the J gene TRBJ1-2; possibly TRBD1 for D (6 bases). The sample comprised peripheral blood. CDR3 bases: TGTGCCAGCACTTCATTCCTTACAGGGTACTATGGCTACACCTTC. Protein product: CASTSFLTGYYGYTF.